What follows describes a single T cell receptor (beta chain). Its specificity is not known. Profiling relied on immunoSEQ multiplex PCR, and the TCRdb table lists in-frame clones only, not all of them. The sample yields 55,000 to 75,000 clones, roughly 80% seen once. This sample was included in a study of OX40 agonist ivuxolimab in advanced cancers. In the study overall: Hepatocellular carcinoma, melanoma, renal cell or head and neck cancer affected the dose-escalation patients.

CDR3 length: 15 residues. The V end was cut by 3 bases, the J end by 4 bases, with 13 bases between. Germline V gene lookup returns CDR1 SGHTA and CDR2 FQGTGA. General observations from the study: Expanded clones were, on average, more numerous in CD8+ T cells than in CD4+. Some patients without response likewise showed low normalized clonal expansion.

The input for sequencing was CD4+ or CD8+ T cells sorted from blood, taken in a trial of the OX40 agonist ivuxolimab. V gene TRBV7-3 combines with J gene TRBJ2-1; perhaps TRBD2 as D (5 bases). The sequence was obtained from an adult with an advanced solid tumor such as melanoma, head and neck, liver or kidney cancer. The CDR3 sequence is CASSFGESRYNEQFF. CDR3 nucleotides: TGTGCCAGCAGCTTCGGGGAGTCAAGGTACAATGAGCAGTTCTTC.